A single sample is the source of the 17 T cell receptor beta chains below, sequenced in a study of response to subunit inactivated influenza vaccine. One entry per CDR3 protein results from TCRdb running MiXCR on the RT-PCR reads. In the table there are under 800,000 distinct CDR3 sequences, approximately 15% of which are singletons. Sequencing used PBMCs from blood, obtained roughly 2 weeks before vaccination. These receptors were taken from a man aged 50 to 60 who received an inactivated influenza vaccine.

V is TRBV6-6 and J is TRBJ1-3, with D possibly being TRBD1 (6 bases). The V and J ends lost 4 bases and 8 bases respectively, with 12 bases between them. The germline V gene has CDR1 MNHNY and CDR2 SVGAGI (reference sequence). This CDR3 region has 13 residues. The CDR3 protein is CASSSPGADTIYF. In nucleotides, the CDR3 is TGTGCCAGCAGTTCCCCAGGGGCGGACACCATATATTTT.

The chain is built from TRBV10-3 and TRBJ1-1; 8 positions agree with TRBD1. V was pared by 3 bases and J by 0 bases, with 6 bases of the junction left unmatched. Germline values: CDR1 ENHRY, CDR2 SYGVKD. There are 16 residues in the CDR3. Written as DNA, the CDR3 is TGTGCCATCAGTGACCAGGGGGCGATGATGAACACTGAAGCTTTCTTT. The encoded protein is CAISDQGAMMNTEAFF.

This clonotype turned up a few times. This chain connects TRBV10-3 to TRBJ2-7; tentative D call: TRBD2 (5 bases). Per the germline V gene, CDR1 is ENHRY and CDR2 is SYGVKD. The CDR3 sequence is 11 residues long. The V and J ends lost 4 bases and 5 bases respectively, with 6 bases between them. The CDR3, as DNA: TGTGCCATCAGTGTCGGGGACGAGCAGTACTTC. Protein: CAISVGDEQYF.

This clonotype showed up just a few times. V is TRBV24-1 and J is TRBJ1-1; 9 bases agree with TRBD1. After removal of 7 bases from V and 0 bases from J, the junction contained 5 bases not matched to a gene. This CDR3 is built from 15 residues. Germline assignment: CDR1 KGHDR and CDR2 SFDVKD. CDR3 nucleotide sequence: TGTGCCACCAGCAGGACAGGGGATTTGAACACTGAAGCTTTCTTT. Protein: CATSRTGDLNTEAFF.

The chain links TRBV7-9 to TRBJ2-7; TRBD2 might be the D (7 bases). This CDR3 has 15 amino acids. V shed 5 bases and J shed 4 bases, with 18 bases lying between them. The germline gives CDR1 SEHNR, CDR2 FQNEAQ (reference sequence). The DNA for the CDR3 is TGTGCCAGCAGCCCCACCCCGCGGGGGACATACGAGCAGTACTTC. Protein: CASSPTPRGTYEQYF.

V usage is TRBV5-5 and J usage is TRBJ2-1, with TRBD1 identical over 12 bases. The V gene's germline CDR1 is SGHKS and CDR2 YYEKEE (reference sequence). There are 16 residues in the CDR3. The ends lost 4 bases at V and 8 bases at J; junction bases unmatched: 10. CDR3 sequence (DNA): TGTGCCAGCAGCCCATGGCCCCGGGACAGGGGGCATGAGCAGTTCTTC. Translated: CASSPWPRDRGHEQFF. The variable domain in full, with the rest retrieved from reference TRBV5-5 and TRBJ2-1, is DAGVTQSPTHLIKTRGQQVTLRCSPISGHKSVSWYQQVLGQGPQFIFQYYEKEERGRGNFPDRFSARQFPNYSSELNVNALLLGDSALYLCASSPWPRDRGHEQFFGPGTRLTVL.

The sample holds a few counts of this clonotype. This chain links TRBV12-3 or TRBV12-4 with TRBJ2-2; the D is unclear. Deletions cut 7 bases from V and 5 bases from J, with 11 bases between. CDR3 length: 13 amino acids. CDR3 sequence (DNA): TGTGCCAGCACCCTACTCGCGACCGGGGAGCTGTTTTTT. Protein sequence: CASTLLATGELFF.

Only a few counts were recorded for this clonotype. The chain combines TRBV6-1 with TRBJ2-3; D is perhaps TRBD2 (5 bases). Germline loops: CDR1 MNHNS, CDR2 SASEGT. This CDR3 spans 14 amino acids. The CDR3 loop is CVTRTGPSTDTQYF. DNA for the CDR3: TGTGTCACTAGAACCGGTCCTAGCACAGATACGCAGTATTTT.

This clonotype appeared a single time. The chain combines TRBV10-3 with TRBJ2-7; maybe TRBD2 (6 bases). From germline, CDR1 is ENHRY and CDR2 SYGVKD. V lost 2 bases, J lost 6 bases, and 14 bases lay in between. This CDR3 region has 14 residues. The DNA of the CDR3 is TGTGCCATCAGTGAGAGGGAGGCGGAAAGCGAGCAGTACTTC. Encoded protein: CAISEREAESEQYF.

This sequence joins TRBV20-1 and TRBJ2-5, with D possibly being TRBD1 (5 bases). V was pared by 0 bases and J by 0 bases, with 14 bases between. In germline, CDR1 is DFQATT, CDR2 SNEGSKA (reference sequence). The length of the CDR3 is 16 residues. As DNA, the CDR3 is TGCAGTGCTAGAGATTCAGGGCGGACGTACCAAGAGACCCAGTACTTC. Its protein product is CSARDSGRTYQETQYF.

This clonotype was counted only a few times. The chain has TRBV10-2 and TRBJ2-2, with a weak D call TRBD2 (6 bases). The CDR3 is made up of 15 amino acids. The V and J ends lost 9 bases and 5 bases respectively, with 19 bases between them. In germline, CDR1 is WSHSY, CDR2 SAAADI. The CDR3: CASSSRGITTGELFF. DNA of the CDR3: TGCGCCAGTTCCTCTCGGGGGATTACAACCGGGGAGCTGTTTTTT.

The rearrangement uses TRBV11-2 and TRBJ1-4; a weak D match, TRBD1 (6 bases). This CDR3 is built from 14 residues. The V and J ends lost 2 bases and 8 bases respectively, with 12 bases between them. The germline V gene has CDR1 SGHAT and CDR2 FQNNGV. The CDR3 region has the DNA TGTGCCAGCAGCTTAACCAGGGGAAGAGAAAAACTGTTTTTT. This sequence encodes CASSLTRGREKLFF.

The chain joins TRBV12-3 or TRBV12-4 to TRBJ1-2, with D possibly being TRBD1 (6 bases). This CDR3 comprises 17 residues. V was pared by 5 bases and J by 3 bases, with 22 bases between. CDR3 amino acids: CASSPQVGAGNDYGYTF. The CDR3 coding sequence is TGTGCCAGCAGTCCGCAAGTGGGGGCCGGCAACGACTATGGCTACACCTTC.

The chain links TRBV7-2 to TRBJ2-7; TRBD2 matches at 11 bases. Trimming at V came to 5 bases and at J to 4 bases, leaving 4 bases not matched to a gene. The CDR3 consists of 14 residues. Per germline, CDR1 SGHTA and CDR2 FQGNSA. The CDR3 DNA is TGTGCCAGCAGCCCTAGCGGGAGGTTTTACGAGCAGTACTTC. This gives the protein CASSPSGRFYEQYF.

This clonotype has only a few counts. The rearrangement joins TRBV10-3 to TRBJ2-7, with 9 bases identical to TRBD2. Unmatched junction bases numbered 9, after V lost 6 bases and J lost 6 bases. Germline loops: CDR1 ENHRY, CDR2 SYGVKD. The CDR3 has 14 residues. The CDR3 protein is CAIRGTSRGSEQYF. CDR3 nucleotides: TGTGCCATCAGGGGGACTAGCAGGGGGAGCGAGCAGTACTTC.

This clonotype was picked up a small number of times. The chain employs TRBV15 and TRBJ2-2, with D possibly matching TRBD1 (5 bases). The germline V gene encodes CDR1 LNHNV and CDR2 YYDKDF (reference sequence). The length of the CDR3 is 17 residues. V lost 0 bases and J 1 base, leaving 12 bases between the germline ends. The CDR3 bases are TGTGCCACCAGCAGAGATCGTAACAGGAGGAACACCGGGGAGCTGTTTTTT. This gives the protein CATSRDRNRRNTGELFF. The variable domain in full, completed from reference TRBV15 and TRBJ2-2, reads DAMVIQNPRYQVTQFGKPVTLSCSQTLNHNVMYWYQQKSSQAPKLLFHYYDKDFNNEADTPDNFQSRRPNTSFCFLDIRSPGLGDTAMYLCATSRDRNRRNTGELFFGEGSRLTVL.

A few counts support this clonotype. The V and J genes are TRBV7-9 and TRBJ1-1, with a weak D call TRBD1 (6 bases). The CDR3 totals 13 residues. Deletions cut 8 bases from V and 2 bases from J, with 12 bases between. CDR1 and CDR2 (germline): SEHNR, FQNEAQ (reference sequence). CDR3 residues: CASVLQGNTEAFF. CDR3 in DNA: TGTGCCAGCGTATTACAGGGTAACACTGAAGCTTTCTTT.